The next 10 T cell receptor beta chains were all read from a single sample in a study of CD8 T cells in ankylosing spondylitis. TCRdb re-derived calls from the 5' RACE reads in MiXCR, one entry per CDR3 protein. The sample records approximately 240,000 distinct CDR3 sequences, roughly a quarter being singletons. Sequenced material: blood, either unsorted or a sorted T cell fraction (not recorded which). These receptors came from a male donor with ankylosing spondylitis or in good health (not recorded which).

This clonotype was detected only a few times. This rearrangement joins TRBV29-1 to TRBJ2-5, with D unclear. CDR1 is SQVTM, CDR2 ANQGSEA, per germline. Trimming removed 3 bases at V and 5 bases at J, with 13 bases between. This CDR3 region has 13 residues. The CDR3, as DNA: TGCAGCGTTGATAACCGGGTTCCGGAGACCCAGTACTTC. The encoded protein is CSVDNRVPETQYF.

In this sample, this clonotype turned up many times. The CDR3 spells CSAILPGGETQYF. Here the CDR3 DNA reads TGCAGTGCCATCCTTCCGGGCGGAGAGACCCAGTACTTC. The gene calls are TRBV20-1 and TRBJ2-5; D not resolved. V lost 6 bases and J 4 bases, leaving 15 bases between the germline ends. Germline values: CDR1 DFQATT, CDR2 SNEGSKA (reference sequence). The CDR3 is made up of 13 amino acids.

This clonotype was seen just once. V is TRBV12-3 or TRBV12-4 and J is TRBJ2-3; 11 bases line up with TRBD1. CDR3 length: 15 residues. Unmatched junction bases numbered 6, after V lost 4 bases and J lost 6 bases. CDR3 DNA: TGTGCCAGCAGTTCGGGACAGGGGGTGGAGGATACGCAGTATTTT. It encodes CASSSGQGVEDTQYF.

The genes are TRBV29-1 and TRBJ1-4, with a possible D match to TRBD1 (6 bases). Germline assignment: CDR1 SQVTM and CDR2 ANQGSEA. The CDR3 has 11 residues. Trimming cost V 5 bases and J 8 bases, with 9 bases left between them. Here the CDR3 reads CSVHRGEKLFF. The CDR3 DNA is TGCAGCGTTCATAGGGGGGAAAAACTGTTTTTT.

This clonotype was seen only a few times. J is TRBJ2-3 and V is TRBV20-1; D is unresolved. This CDR3 contains 12 residues. Trimming stripped 3 bases from V and 3 bases from J, with 7 bases between. Per germline, CDR1 DFQATT and CDR2 SNEGSKA (reference sequence). The CDR3, as DNA: TGCAGTGCTAGCGGAACGACAGATACGCAGTATTTT. This codes for CSASGTTDTQYF.

The rearrangement uses TRBV6-5 and TRBJ1-6, with no clear D. The CDR3 runs 14 residues. V shed 5 bases and J shed 12 bases, with 17 bases lying between them. Germline V gene sequence: CDR1 MNHEY, CDR2 SVGAGI. The CDR3 sequence is CASSHPLLEGPLHF. The CDR3 coding sequence is TGTGCCAGCAGTCACCCCCTTTTGGAGGGACCCCTCCACTTT.

The V and J genes are TRBV6-5 and TRBJ1-1; D is perhaps TRBD1 (6 bases). Germline CDR1 is MNHEY and CDR2 is SVGAGI. Deletions cut 0 bases from V and 3 bases from J, with 11 bases between. This CDR3 comprises 15 residues. The CDR3 nucleotides are TGTGCCAGCAGTTACTCGAGCGGGGGGCACACTGAAGCTTTCTTT. It codes for CASSYSSGGHTEAFF.

This clonotype was detected many times. V usage is TRBV6-2 or TRBV6-3 and J usage is TRBJ1-5, with D possibly matching TRBD1 (6 bases). CDR3 length: 13 residues. Germline lookup yields CDR1 MNHEY and CDR2 SVGEGT. V lost 5 bases and J 3 bases, leaving 8 bases between the germline ends. The CDR3 loop is CASSGQYNQPQHF. The CDR3 coding sequence is TGTGCCAGCAGTGGACAGTACAATCAGCCCCAGCATTTT.

V usage is TRBV12-3 or TRBV12-4 and J usage is TRBJ2-1, with TRBD1 identical over 8 bases. The CDR3 loop spans 15 amino acids. V trimming: 5 bases; J trimming: 7 bases; junction bases outside the gene matches: 10. The CDR3 here is CASSARLDRVNEQFF. In nucleotides, the CDR3 is TGTGCCAGCAGTGCGCGGCTGGACAGGGTAAATGAGCAGTTCTTC.

The J gene is TRBJ1-1, the V gene TRBV21-1; the D call in the table, TRBD1, was not verified against the DNA. TRBV21-1 is designated a pseudogene. The CDR3 consists of 14 residues. Written as DNA, the CDR3 is TGTGCCAGCAGCAGTACAGGCTGGAACACTGAAGCTTTCTTT. Residues: CASSSTGWNTEAFF.